What follows is one T cell receptor (beta chain) and its context. This record comes from a study of cytomegalovirus exposure and HLA in healthy donors. The primer mix had 60 Vbeta and 13 Jbeta primers. TCRdb's table, derived via immunoSEQ multiplex PCR, lists solely in-frame clones and lacks some. The data contain 84,000 or so clones, around four fifths of them singletons. Germline CDR1 and CDR2: WNHNN and SYGVQD (reference sequence). The V end was cut by 5 bases, the J end by 5 bases, with 12 bases between. The CDR3 sequence is 13 residues long. The chain employs TRBV10-1 and TRBJ1-2; no clear D. This TCR came from a boy between 10 and 17 years old in good health and CMV-seronegative. Sequenced sample: PBMCs. The CDR3 loop is CASSPAGGYGYTF. The CDR3 nucleotides are TGCGCCAGCAGTCCCGCAGGCGGGTATGGCTACACCTTC.